Presented here are 13 T cell receptor beta chains from one specimen sequenced in a study of shared clonotypes between healthy human individuals. Only in-frame clones appear in the TCRdb table, and some are missing; sequencing was by immunoSEQ multiplex PCR. Altogether a few hundred thousand clones are present, about 95% being singletons, with the ten largest covering over 0.09%. In the naive CD8 group, cells lacked CD45RO and were positively selected for CCR7, so terminally differentiated effector memory CD45RA+ cells were left out. Sequenced input: naive CD8+ T cells sorted from blood. All receptors derive from a woman aged 25-40 years in good health.

The rearrangement links TRBV14 to TRBJ2-1; tentative D call: TRBD1 (6 bases). Germline CDR1 reads SGHDN; CDR2 reads FVKESK. V shed 4 bases and J shed 4 bases, with 20 bases lying between them. The length of the CDR3 is 17 residues. The CDR3 DNA reads TGTGCCAGCAGCCCAAAGTGGGGACGACAGGCTTACAATGAGCAGTTCTTC. This gives the protein CASSPKWGRQAYNEQFF.

The chain carries TRBV13 and TRBJ2-1, with 12 bases aligning to TRBD2. This CDR3 has 15 amino acids. CDR1 PRHDT and CDR2 FYEKMQ come from the germline V gene (reference sequence). V was clipped by 5 bases and J by 7 bases; unmatched bases: 6. CDR3 in amino acids: CASSPGLAGFNEQFF. The CDR3 coding sequence is TGTGCCAGCAGCCCCGGACTAGCGGGATTTAATGAGCAGTTCTTC.

This sequence joins TRBV25-1 and TRBJ1-4; D gene uncertain. V lost 2 bases, J lost 4 bases, and 8 bases lay in between. There are 14 residues in the CDR3. CDR1 is MGHDK, CDR2 SYGVNS, per germline. The CDR3 DNA follows: TGTGCCAGCAGTGAAGGGTGGAGTAATGAAAAACTGTTTTTT. It specifies CASSEGWSNEKLFF.

The chain employs TRBV19 and TRBJ2-1, with 7 bases identical to TRBD2. Germline trimming cut 8 bases from V and 7 bases from J; bases unmatched to any gene: 8. The CDR3 has 13 amino acids. CDR1 is LNHDA, CDR2 SQIVND, per germline (reference sequence). The CDR3 nucleotides read TGTGCCAGTGCCGAACGGGGGGATAATGAGCAGTTCTTC. Translated, it gives CASAERGDNEQFF.

This rearrangement joins TRBV5-1 to TRBJ1-1, with 7 bases aligning to TRBD1. Germline CDR1 is SGHRS and CDR2 is YFSETQ. The J segment lost 3 bases and the V segment lost 4 bases, leaving 3 bases of the junction unmatched. The CDR3 contains 13 residues. The CDR3 loop is CASSVTGYTEAFF. CDR3 sequence (DNA): TGCGCCAGCAGCGTGACAGGGTACACTGAAGCTTTCTTT.

The J gene is TRBJ2-7, the V gene TRBV28; D unresolved. This CDR3 has 11 residues. Per germline, CDR1 MDHEN and CDR2 SYDVKM. V was cut by 3 bases and J by 5 bases, with 5 bases left in between. CDR3 region: CASSFEDEQYF. For the CDR3, the DNA is TGTGCCAGCAGTTTTGAGGACGAGCAGTACTTC.

The V gene is TRBV7-9, the J gene TRBJ2-1; TRBD2 might be the D (6 bases). This CDR3 is built from 13 residues. V lost 5 bases and J lost 8, with 13 bases in between. The germline V gene encodes CDR1 SEHNR and CDR2 FQNEAQ (reference sequence). This chain's CDR3 is CASSPWGRHEQFF. In DNA, the CDR3 is TGTGCCAGCAGCCCCTGGGGGAGGCATGAGCAGTTCTTC.

V and J are TRBV27 and TRBJ2-7; D is ambiguous. Germline lookup yields CDR1 MNHEY and CDR2 SMNVEV (reference sequence). The CDR3 totals 13 residues. Trimming took 2 bases from V and 0 from J, leaving 5 bases between them. Here the CDR3 reads CASSLTVSYEQYF. In DNA, the CDR3 is TGTGCCAGCAGTTTAACAGTCTCCTACGAGCAGTACTTC.

This sequence joins TRBV27 and TRBJ2-1; D is unclear. Per the germline V gene, CDR1 is MNHEY and CDR2 is SMNVEV (reference sequence). V shed 5 bases and J shed 6 bases, with 14 bases lying between them. The CDR3 has 14 amino acids. The CDR3 DNA follows: TGTGCCAGCAGTCCTCGAGGTCCGGTCAATGAGCAGTTCTTC. Amino acids: CASSPRGPVNEQFF.

V gene TRBV2 combines with J gene TRBJ1-2; D gene unclear. CDR1 is SNHLY and CDR2 is FYNNEI in the germline V gene. CDR3 size: 13 residues. Trimming took 6 bases from V and 7 from J, leaving 15 bases between them. CDR3 coding DNA: TGTGCCAGCAGGGGAGAAGCTCCGGGTGGCTACACCTTC. This gives the protein CASRGEAPGGYTF.

V is TRBV27 and J is TRBJ2-1; 9 bases align to TRBD2. Germline V gives CDR1 MNHEY, CDR2 SMNVEV (reference sequence). V trimming: 2 bases; J trimming: 7 bases; junction bases outside the gene matches: 3. The CDR3 is 14 amino acids. CDR3 residues: CASSLAGGPNEQFF. The CDR3 coding sequence is TGTGCCAGCAGTTTAGCGGGAGGGCCTAATGAGCAGTTCTTC.

V and J are TRBV11-2 and TRBJ2-1; 8 bases line up with TRBD1. The ends lost 7 bases at V and 4 bases at J; junction bases unmatched: 6. The CDR3 sequence is 14 residues long. Germline CDR1 and CDR2: SGHAT and FQNNGV. The CDR3 spells CASIRTGRYNEQFF. As DNA, the CDR3 is TGTGCCAGCATACGGACAGGGCGATACAATGAGCAGTTCTTC.

J is TRBJ2-7 and V is TRBV28; TRBD2 matches at 13 bases. The junction had 8 bases not matched to a gene; V was cut back by 4 bases and J by 5 bases. This CDR3 comprises 16 residues. CDR1 and CDR2 from the germline V gene are MDHEN and SYDVKM. CDR3 region: CASSWGTSGMSDEQYF. The CDR3 nucleotides are TGTGCCAGCAGTTGGGGGACTAGCGGGATGTCGGACGAGCAGTACTTC.